This T cell receptor (beta chain) originates from a study of T-cell reconstitution after alpha-beta-depleted transplantation in children. Regarding the study as a whole: At day 60, the high TCRbeta diversity found in some patients originated from recipient T cells and thymic progenitors that had survived. T-cell counts and diversity were attributed mostly to newly produced T cells one year after transplant. After transplant, at about two months, alpha-beta T cells were reportedly derived from several hundred expanded graft clones.

V was trimmed by 2 bases and J by 5 bases, leaving 8 bases between them. The CDR3 totals 12 residues. Germline lookup yields CDR1 SGHRS and CDR2 YFSETQ. Unique molecular identifiers featured in how the TCRbeta library was prepared. TCRdb re-derived calls from the PCR reads in MiXCR, one entry per CDR3 protein. The table records 780,000 or so distinct CDR3 sequences, about 15% of them present only once. This clonotype turned up a few times. Antigen: not known. The origin of this receptor is a male patient between 10 and 17 years old who had a stem cell transplant for acute lymphoblastic leukemia, so the T cells may come from the graft donor. The source material was PBMCs, mostly from graft donor cells, sampled 360 days after TCRalphabeta/CD19-depleted stem cell transplant. The gene calls are TRBV5-1 and TRBJ2-7; D unclear. This CDR3 is CASSFLTNEQYF. In nucleotides, the CDR3 is TGCGCCAGCAGCTTCCTTACGAACGAGCAGTACTTC.